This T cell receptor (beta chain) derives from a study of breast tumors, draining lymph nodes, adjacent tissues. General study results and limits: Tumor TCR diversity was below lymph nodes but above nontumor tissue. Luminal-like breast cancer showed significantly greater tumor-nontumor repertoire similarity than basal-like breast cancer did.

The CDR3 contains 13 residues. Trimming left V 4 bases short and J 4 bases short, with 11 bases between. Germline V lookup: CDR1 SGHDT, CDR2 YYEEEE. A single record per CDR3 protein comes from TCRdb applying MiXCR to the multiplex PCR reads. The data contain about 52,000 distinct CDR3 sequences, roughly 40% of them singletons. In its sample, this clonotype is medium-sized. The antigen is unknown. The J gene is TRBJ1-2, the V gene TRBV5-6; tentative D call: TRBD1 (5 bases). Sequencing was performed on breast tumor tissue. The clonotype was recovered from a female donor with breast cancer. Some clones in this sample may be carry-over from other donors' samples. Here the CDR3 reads CASSLGRGYGYTF. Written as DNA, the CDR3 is TGTGCCAGCAGCCTGGGACGGGGCTATGGCTACACCTTC. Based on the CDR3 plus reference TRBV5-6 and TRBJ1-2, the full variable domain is DAGVTQSPTHLIKTRGQQVTLRCSPKSGHDTVSWYQQALGQGPQFIFQYYEEEERQRGNFPDRFSGHQFPNYSSELNVNALLLGDSALYLCASSLGRGYGYTFGSGTRLTVV.